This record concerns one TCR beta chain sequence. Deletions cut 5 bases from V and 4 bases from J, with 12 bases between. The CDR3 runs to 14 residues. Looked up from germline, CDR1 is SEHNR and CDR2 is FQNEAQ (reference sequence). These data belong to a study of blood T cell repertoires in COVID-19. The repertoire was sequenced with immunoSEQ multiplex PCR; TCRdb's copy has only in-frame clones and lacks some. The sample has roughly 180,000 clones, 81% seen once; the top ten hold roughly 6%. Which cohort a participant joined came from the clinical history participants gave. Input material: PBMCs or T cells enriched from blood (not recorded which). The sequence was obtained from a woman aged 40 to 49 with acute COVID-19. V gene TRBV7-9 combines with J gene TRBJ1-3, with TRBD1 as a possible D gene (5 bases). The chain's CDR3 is CASSRPGAGNTIYF. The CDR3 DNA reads TGTGCCAGCAGCCGTCCTGGGGCCGGAAACACCATATATTTT.